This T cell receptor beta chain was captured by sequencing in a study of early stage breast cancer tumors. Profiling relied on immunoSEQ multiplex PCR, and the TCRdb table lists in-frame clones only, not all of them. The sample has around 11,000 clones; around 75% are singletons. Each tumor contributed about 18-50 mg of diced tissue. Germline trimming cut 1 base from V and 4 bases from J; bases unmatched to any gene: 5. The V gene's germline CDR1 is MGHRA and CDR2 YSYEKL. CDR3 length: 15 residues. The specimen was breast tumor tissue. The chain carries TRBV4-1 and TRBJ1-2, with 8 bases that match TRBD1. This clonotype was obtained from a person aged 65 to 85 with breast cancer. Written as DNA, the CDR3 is TGCGCCAGCAGCCAAGGGGACAGGTCCTCCTATGGCTACACCTTC. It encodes CASSQGDRSSYGYTF.